Below, 28 T cell receptor beta chains from the same sample are listed, as sequenced in a study of CXCR3-negative and CXCR3-positive naive CD8 T cells (dated by TCRdb to between 2017 and 2020). No antigen is known for these receptors. Overall study results and their limits: TRB CDR3s from CXCR3-positive naive cells showed higher hydrophobicity (lower Kidera factor 4), lower energy, and higher strength and volume indices than CXCR3-negative naive cells.

TCRdb lists the instrument as NextSeq 550. The Human TCR Profiling Kit (MiLaboratory) was used to prepare UMI-labeled 5' RACE TRB cDNA libraries. One entry per CDR3 protein sequence results from the TCRdb reprocessing of the reads, with DNA left out. The record for this sample contains over 55,000 distinct CDR3 sequences. The ten largest clonotypes hold roughly 4.4% of the sample. Sequencing input: naive CXCR3+ CD8+ T cells from blood. The sample's cell subset or site, from its label and the paper: CD45RO-CCR7+CD27+CD95- naive CD8+ T cells expressing CXCR3 (TNR3+). All receptors derive from a human donor in good health. Some clones in this sample may be carry-over from other donors' samples.

The chain has TRBV29-1 and TRBJ2-7. This CDR3 has 13 residues. The germline V gene has CDR1 SQVTM and CDR2 ANQGSEA. The CDR3 sequence: CSVRTSSSYEQYF.

The chain couples TRBV29-1 to TRBJ2-7. CDR1 is SQVTM and CDR2 is ANQGSEA in the germline V gene. The CDR3 has 11 residues. This CDR3 is CSVVTSYEQYF.

CDR3 region: CASSPSDRVYNEQFF. This chain uses TRBV4-3 with TRBJ2-1; with no DNA, the TCRdb D assignment of TRBD1 cannot be verified. This CDR3 comprises 15 residues. Per germline, CDR1 LGHNA and CDR2 YSLEER.

The chain couples TRBV29-1 to TRBJ2-7; TCRdb outputs TRBD2, but without DNA this stays unchecked. Germline assignment: CDR1 SQVTM and CDR2 ANQGSEA. This CDR3 spans 14 amino acids. This CDR3 is CSVQILEGRNEQYF.

The chain is built from TRBV7-3 and TRBJ1-1; TCRdb's D call, TRBD1, is unchecked because there is no DNA. Germline-derived CDR1 and CDR2 are SGHTA and FQGTGA. The CDR3 sequence is 13 residues long. CDR3 loop: CASRRGGNTEAFF.

This chain joins TRBV15 and TRBJ1-5; TCRdb indicates TRBD1, and absent DNA this call remains unverified. Per the germline V gene, CDR1 is LNHNV and CDR2 is YYDKDF (reference sequence). The CDR3 runs 14 residues. CDR3 amino acids: CATSVGQANQPQHF.

J is TRBJ1-2 and V is TRBV29-1; the D gene TCRdb calls, TRBD1, cannot be checked with no DNA. CDR1 and CDR2 from the germline V gene are SQVTM and ANQGSEA. This CDR3 has 12 amino acids. The CDR3 spells CSALTGEWGYTF.

The chain links TRBV28 to TRBJ2-1; no DNA is available, so the TRBD2 call from TCRdb remains unchecked. CDR1 and CDR2 from the germline V gene are MDHEN and SYDVKM. CDR3 length: 13 amino acids. The CDR3 spells CASSLLSGNEQFF.

The chain employs TRBV6-4 and TRBJ1-1; TCRdb selects TRBD1, and the lack of DNA leaves this call unchecked. The CDR3 spans 14 residues. Germline assignment: CDR1 MRHNA and CDR2 SNTAGT. CDR3 sequence reads: CASSDGTGQAKAFF.

This chain uses TRBV12-3 or TRBV12-4 with TRBJ2-5. The CDR3 has 14 amino acids. The CDR3 protein is CASSLAPFQETQYF.

V gene TRBV7-9 combines with J gene TRBJ2-5; TCRdb indicates TRBD1, and absent DNA this call remains unverified. From germline, CDR1 is SEHNR and CDR2 FQNEAQ (reference sequence). This CDR3 comprises 15 residues. This CDR3 reads CASSLVAGGQETQYF.

V gene TRBV13 combines with J gene TRBJ2-7; absent DNA, TCRdb's TRBD1 call cannot be checked. Germline-derived CDR1 and CDR2 are PRHDT and FYEKMQ (reference sequence). CDR3 size: 14 residues. The CDR3 spells CASSPPGRRYEQYF.

The chain couples TRBV12-3 or TRBV12-4 to TRBJ2-1; TCRdb lists TRBD1, though no DNA is available to test this call. The CDR3 consists of 14 residues. CDR3 in amino acids: CASRPTGIYNEQFF.

The gene calls are TRBV29-1 and TRBJ2-2; as DNA is missing, the TRBD1 call by TCRdb cannot be tested. This CDR3 is built from 17 residues. Per germline, CDR1 SQVTM and CDR2 ANQGSEA. CDR3 protein: CSVEMGRQGMNTGELFF.

The chain is built from TRBV4-1 and TRBJ2-3; TCRdb's assignment of TRBD1 cannot be checked, as there is no DNA. The germline V gene has CDR1 MGHRA and CDR2 YSYEKL. The CDR3 contains 16 residues. CDR3 in amino acids: CASSQTTGGGTDTQYF.

The chain links TRBV27 to TRBJ1-6. The germline V gene has CDR1 MNHEY and CDR2 SMNVEV (reference sequence). CDR3 length equals 17 residues. The CDR3: CASSLDVTRTNNSPLHF.

This chain connects TRBV12-3 or TRBV12-4 to TRBJ1-2; TCRdb calls TRBD1, which cannot be checked without DNA. The CDR3 contains 12 residues. This CDR3 is CASSVTDYGYTF.

The chain has TRBV14 and TRBJ2-7; the D call from TCRdb, TRBD2, cannot be confirmed without DNA. The CDR3 extends over 20 amino acids. Germline V gene sequence: CDR1 SGHDN, CDR2 FVKESK. CDR3 region: CASSQVVGVPPGTSGRAEYF. The entire variable domain, with the rest obtained from reference TRBV14 and TRBJ2-7, is as follows: EAGVTQFPSHSVIEKGQTVTLRCDPISGHDNLYWYRRVMGKEIKFLLHFVKESKQDESGMPNNRFLAERTGGTYSTLKVQPAELEDSGVYFCASSQVVGVPPGTSGRAEYFGPGTRLTVT.

The CDR3 region is CASSPLGRGEAFF. The V and J genes are TRBV4-2 and TRBJ1-1. Germline V lookup: CDR1 LGHNA, CDR2 YNFKEQ. This CDR3 comprises 13 residues.

V usage is TRBV6-2 or TRBV6-3 and J usage is TRBJ2-7; TCRdb proposes TRBD1, but this gene call is untestable without DNA. The CDR3 extends over 14 amino acids. CDR1 is MNHEY and CDR2 is SVGEGT in the germline V gene. CDR3 loop: CASSYEGQHYEPYF.

The chain is built from TRBV12-3 or TRBV12-4 and TRBJ1-2. The length of the CDR3 is 14 residues. The CDR3 spells CASSFLVQSGGYTF.

The chain carries TRBV7-3 and TRBJ2-1; TCRdb reports TRBD2, a call that lacks DNA to check it against. Germline V gene data show CDR1 as SGHTA and CDR2 as FQGTGA. CDR3 size: 14 residues. CDR3 in amino acids: CASSPWASSDEQFF.

The chain couples TRBV7-2 to TRBJ2-1; the TCRdb call, TRBD2, lacks DNA for checking. The germline CDR1 and CDR2 sequences are SGHTA and FQGNSA. CDR3 size: 15 residues. The CDR3 sequence is CASSATSGIYNEQFF.

The genes are TRBV4-1 and TRBJ1-2; the D call of TRBD1 rests on TCRdb alone, since no DNA is present to check it. Germline V gene sequence: CDR1 MGHRA, CDR2 YSYEKL. The CDR3 loop spans 14 amino acids. The CDR3 reads CASSPGGQIYGYTF.

The chain couples TRBV7-2 to TRBJ2-1; the TCRdb call, TRBD2, lacks DNA for checking. The length of the CDR3 is 17 residues. CDR1 is SGHTA and CDR2 is FQGNSA in the germline V gene. The chain's CDR3 is CASSLVLAGGKYNEQFF. Combining the CDR3 with reference TRBV7-2 and TRBJ2-1 gives the whole variable domain GAGVSQSPSNKVTEKGKDVELRCDPISGHTALYWYRQSLGQGLEFLIYFQGNSAPDKSGLPSDRFSAERTGGSVSTLTIQRTQQEDSAVYLCASSLVLAGGKYNEQFFGPGTRLTVL.

The chain joins TRBV11-3 to TRBJ2-5. Germline V gene sequence: CDR1 SGHNT, CDR2 YENEEA. This CDR3 is built from 15 residues. The CDR3 sequence: CASSPRSNGQETQYF.

The chain is built from TRBV7-8 and TRBJ2-3; the TRBD1 assignment by TCRdb is unverifiable without DNA. This CDR3 region has 14 residues. Germline CDR1 SGHVS, CDR2 FQNEAQ. The CDR3 is CASSPGQGTDTQYF.

CDR3 residues: CSVDPGQGYYGYTF. V usage is TRBV29-1 and J usage is TRBJ1-2; as DNA is missing, the TRBD1 call by TCRdb cannot be tested. The CDR3 contains 14 residues. Germline assignment: CDR1 SQVTM and CDR2 ANQGSEA.